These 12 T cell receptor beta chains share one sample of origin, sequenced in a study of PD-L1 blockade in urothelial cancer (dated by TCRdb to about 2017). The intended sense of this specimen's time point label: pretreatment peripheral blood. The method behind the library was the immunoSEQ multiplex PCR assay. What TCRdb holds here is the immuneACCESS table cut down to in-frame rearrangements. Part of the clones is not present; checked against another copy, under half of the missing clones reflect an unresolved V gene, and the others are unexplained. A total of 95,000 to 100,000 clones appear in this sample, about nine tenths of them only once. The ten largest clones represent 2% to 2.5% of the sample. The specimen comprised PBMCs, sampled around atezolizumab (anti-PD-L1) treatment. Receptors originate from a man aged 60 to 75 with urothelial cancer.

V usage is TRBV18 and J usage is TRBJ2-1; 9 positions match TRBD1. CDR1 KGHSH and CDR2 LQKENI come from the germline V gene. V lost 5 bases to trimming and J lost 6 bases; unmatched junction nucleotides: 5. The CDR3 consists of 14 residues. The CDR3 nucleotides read TGTGCCAGCTCAGAGACAGGGGGTGTCAATGAGCAGTTCTTC. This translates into CASSETGGVNEQFF.

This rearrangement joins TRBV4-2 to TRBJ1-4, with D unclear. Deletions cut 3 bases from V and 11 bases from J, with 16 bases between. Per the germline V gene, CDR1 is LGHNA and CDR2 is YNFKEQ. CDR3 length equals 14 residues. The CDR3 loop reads CASSQGQPAGKLFF. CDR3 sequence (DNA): TGTGCCAGCAGCCAGGGCCAGCCGGCAGGCAAACTGTTTTTT.

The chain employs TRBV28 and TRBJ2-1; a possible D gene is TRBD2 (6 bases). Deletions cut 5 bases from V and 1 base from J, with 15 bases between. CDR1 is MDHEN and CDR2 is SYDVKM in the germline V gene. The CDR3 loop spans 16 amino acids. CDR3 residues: CASSLSGSGSYNEQFF. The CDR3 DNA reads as TGTGCCAGCAGTCTAAGTGGCAGCGGGTCCTACAATGAGCAGTTCTTC. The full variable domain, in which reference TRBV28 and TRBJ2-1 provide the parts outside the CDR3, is DVKVTQSSRYLVKRTGEKVFLECVQDMDHENMFWYRQDPGLGLRLIYFSYDVKMKEKGDIPEGYSVSREKKERFSLILESASTNQTSMYLCASSLSGSGSYNEQFFGPGTRLTVL.

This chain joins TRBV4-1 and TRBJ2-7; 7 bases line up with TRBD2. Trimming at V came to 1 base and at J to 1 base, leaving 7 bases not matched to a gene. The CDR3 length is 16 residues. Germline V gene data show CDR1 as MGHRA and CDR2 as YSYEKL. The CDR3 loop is CASSQGATSPSYEQYF. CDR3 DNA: TGCGCCAGCAGCCAAGGGGCGACTAGCCCATCCTACGAGCAGTACTTC.

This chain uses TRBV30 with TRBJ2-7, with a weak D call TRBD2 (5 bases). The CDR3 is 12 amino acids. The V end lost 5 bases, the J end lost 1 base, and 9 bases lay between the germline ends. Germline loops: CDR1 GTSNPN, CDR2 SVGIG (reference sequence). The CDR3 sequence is CAWLRGSYEQYF. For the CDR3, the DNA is TGTGCCTGGCTCCGGGGTTCCTACGAGCAGTACTTC.

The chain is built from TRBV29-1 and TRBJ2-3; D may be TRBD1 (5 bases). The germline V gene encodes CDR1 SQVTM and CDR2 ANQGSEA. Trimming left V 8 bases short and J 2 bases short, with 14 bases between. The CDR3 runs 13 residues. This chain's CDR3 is CSTRQTLTDTQYF. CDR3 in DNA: TGCAGCACCCGACAGACACTCACAGATACGCAGTATTTT.

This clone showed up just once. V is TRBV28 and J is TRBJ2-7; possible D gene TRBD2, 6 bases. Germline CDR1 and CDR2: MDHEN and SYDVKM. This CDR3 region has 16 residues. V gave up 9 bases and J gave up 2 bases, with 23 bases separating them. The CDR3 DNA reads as TGTGCCAGTTCGTCCAGCGGGCTACCCCCTCCCTACGAGCAGTACTTC. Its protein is CASSSSGLPPPYEQYF.

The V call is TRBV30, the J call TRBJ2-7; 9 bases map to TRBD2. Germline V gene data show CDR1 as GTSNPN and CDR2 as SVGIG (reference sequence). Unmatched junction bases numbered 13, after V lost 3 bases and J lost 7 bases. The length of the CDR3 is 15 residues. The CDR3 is CAWRFGGRASGEQYF. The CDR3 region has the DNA TGTGCCTGGAGATTCGGCGGGAGGGCCTCAGGGGAGCAGTACTTC.

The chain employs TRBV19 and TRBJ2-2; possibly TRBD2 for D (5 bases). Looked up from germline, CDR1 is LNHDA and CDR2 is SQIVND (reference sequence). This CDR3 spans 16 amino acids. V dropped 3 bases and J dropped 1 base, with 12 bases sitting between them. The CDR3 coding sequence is TGTGCCAGTAGTATCGGGAAGGGTGTGAACACCGGGGAGCTGTTTTTT. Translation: CASSIGKGVNTGELFF.

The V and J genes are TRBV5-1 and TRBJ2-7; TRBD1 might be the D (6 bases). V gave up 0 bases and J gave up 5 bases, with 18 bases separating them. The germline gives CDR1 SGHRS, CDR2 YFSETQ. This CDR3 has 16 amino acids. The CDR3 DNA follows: TGCGCCAGCAGCTTGGCTACAAGGCAGGGGATACACGAGCAGTACTTC. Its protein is CASSLATRQGIHEQYF.

CDR3 in amino acids: CASSVRGGGAGTDTQYF. CDR3 DNA: TGTGCCAGCAGCGTCAGGGGCGGGGGAGCGGGCACAGATACGCAGTATTTT. This rearrangement joins TRBV5-4 to TRBJ2-3; perhaps TRBD2 as D (7 bases). V was cut by 4 bases and J by 1 base, with 19 bases left in between. There are 17 residues in the CDR3. Germline V gives CDR1 SGHNT, CDR2 YYREEE (reference sequence).

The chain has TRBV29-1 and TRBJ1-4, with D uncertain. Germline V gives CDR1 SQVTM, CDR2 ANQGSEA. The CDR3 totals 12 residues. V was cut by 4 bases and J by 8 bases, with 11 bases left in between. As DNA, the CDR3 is TGCAGCGTTGGGCAGGAGCGGGAAAAACTGTTTTTT. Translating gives CSVGQEREKLFF.